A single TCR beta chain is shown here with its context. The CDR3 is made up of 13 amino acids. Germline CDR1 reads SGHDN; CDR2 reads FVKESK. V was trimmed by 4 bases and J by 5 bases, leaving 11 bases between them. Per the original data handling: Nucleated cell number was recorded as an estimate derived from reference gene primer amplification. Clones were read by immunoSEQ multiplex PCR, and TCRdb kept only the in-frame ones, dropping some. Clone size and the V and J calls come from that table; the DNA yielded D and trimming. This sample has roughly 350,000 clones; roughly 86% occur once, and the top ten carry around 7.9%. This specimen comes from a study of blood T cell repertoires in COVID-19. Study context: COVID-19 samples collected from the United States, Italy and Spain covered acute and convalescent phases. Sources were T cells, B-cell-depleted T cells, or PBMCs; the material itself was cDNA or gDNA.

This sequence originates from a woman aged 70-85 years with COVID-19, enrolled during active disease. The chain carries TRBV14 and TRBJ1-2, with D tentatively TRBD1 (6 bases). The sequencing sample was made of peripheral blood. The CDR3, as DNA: TGTGCCAGCAGCCCAGGGGCGGTATATGGCTACACCTTC. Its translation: CASSPGAVYGYTF.